This T cell receptor beta chain stems from a study of vaccination effects on CD4 cells after COVID-19. Overall study: The median interval between the second dose and post-vaccine sampling was 72 days. Study results and limitations: Clones from infection and from vaccination both contracted markedly late after vaccination.

Per germline, CDR1 SQVTM and CDR2 ANQGSEA. This CDR3 is built from 12 residues. Between the trimmed V and J ends, which lost 2 bases and 7 bases, there was a span of 11 bases. With the ViraFEST assay, the study expanded antigen-specific CD4+ T cells using viral peptide pools, then sequenced them. Isolating CD4+ T cells followed around nine days of culture. All participants had two doses of either the BNT162b2 or mRNA-1273 vaccine. The healthy vaccine recipients, who had no prior SARS-CoV-2 infection, showed negative nucleocapsid antibodies. The protocol was immunoSEQ multiplex PCR, while the TCRdb copy is restricted to in-frame clones and leaves out a portion. This table has tens of thousands of clones, roughly 74% appearing once. As regards this clone: What it binds is unknown.

This TCR derives from a human donor who received a COVID-19 vaccine. The V call is TRBV29-1, the J call TRBJ1-1, with no clear D. Here the sequenced sample was CD4+ T cells from PBMCs cultured with HCoV-229E spike peptides, taken after COVID-19 vaccination. The CDR3 DNA follows: TGCAGCGTTGAACATGGTGGGGATGAAGCTTTCTTT. The encoded protein is CSVEHGGDEAFF.